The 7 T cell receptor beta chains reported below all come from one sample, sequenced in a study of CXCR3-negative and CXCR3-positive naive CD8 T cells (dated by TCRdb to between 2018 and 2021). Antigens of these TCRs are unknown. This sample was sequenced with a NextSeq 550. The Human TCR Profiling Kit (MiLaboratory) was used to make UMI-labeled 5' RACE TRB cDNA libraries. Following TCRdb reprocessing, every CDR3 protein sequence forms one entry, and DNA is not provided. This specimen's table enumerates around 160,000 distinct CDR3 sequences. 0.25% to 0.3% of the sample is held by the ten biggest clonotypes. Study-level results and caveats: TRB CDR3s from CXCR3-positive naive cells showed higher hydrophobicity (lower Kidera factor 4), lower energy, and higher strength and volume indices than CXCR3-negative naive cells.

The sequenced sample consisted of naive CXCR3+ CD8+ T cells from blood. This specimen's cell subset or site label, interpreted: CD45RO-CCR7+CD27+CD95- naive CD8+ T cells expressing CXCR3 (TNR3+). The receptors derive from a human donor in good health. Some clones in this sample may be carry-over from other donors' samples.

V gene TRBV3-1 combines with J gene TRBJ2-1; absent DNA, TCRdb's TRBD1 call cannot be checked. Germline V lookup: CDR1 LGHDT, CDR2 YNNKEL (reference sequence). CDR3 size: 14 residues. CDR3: CASSQSWRGDEQFF.

CDR3 amino acids: CASSDLDRGGYGYTF. This sequence joins TRBV7-9 and TRBJ1-2; TCRdb returns TRBD1, unconfirmable since there is no DNA. Germline values: CDR1 SEHNR, CDR2 FQNEAQ (reference sequence). This CDR3 comprises 15 residues. Supplemented by reference TRBV7-9 and TRBJ1-2, the full variable domain reads DTGVSQNPRHKITKRGQNVTFRCDPISEHNRLYWYRQTLGQGPEFLTYFQNEAQLEKSRLLSDRFSAERPKGSFSTLEIQRTEQGDSAMYLCASSDLDRGGYGYTFGSGTRLTVV.

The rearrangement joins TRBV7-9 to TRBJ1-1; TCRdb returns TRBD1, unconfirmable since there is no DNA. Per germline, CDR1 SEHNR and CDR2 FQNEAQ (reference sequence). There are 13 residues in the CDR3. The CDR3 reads CASSRTENTEAFF.

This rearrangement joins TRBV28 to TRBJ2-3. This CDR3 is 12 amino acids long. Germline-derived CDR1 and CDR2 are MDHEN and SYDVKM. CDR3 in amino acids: CASSPQMDTQYF.

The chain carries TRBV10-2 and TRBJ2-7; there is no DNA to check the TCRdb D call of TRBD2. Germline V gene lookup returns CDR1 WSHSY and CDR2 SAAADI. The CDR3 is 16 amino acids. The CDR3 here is CASRTSGSPALGEQYF.

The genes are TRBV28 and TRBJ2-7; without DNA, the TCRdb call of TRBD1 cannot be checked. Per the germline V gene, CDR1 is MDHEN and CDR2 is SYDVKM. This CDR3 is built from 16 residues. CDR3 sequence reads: CASSVNAGTGTYEQYF.

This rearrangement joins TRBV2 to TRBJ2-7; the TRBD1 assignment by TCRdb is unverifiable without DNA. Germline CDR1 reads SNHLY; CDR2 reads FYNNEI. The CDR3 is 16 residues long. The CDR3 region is CASLGTGLDLTYEQYF. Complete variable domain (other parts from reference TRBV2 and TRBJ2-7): EPEVTQTPSHQVTQMGQEVILRCVPISNHLYFYWYRQILGQKVEFLVSFYNNEISEKSEIFDDQFSVERPDGSNFTLKIRSTKLEDSAMYFCASLGTGLDLTYEQYFGPGTRLTVT.